The 22 T cell receptor beta chains below come from one sample, sequenced in a study of blood T cells in healthy people across ages. The use of a sample-barcoded 5' primer and a J-beta primer mix characterized a second PCR of roughly 7 to 11 cycles. MiXCR was run by TCRdb on the 5' RACE reads, yielding one entry per CDR3 protein. Among just under 900,000 distinct CDR3 sequences, 29% were seen once, and the ten largest hold about 18%. The specimen was blood. Every receptor here comes from a woman of 80 years or more in good health.

The V gene is TRBV11-3, the J gene TRBJ2-2, with TRBD1 as a possible D gene (6 bases). CDR1 is SGHNT, CDR2 YENEEA, per germline. The CDR3 is 12 residues long. Deletions cut 5 bases from V and 9 bases from J, with 10 bases between. The CDR3 reads CASSARDRELFF. CDR3 bases: TGTGCCAGCAGCGCCCGGGACAGGGAGCTGTTTTTT.

This chain uses TRBV20-1 with TRBJ1-6, with 7 bases fitting TRBD1. The CDR3 consists of 15 residues. Trimming took 5 bases from V and 8 from J; bases not matched to a gene: 12. Germline lookup yields CDR1 DFQATT and CDR2 SNEGSKA (reference sequence). CDR3 bases: TGCAGTGCTGCAGACCGACAGGGTGCCTATTCACCCCTCCACTTT. Amino acid sequence: CSAADRQGAYSPLHF.

This rearrangement joins TRBV10-3 to TRBJ2-5; a possible D gene is TRBD2 (6 bases). This CDR3 region has 13 residues. Germline lookup yields CDR1 ENHRY and CDR2 SYGVKD. V was trimmed by 11 bases and J by 4 bases, leaving 17 bases between them. The CDR3 here is CAAGGGAGETQYF. The CDR3 nucleotides read TGTGCCGCAGGAGGCGGGGCCGGAGAGACCCAGTACTTC.

There are a few counts of this clonotype. One end of the junction varies from germline; a read error may be responsible. The chain links TRBV7-2 to TRBJ2-7; D might be TRBD1 or TRBD2, each matching 5 bases. Germline V gene data show CDR1 as SGHTA and CDR2 as FQGNSA. The CDR3 sequence is 13 residues long. CDR3 residues: CACSIRGYNEQYF. CDR3 in DNA: TGTGCCTGCAGTATACGGGGCTACAATGAGCAGTACTTC.

There are many counts of this clonotype. This chain joins TRBV6-2 or TRBV6-3 and TRBJ2-1, with a weak D call TRBD2 (7 bases). CDR3 length: 16 residues. Germline lookup yields CDR1 MNHEY and CDR2 SVGEGT. Trimming took 6 bases from V and 1 from J, leaving 16 bases between them. The CDR3 loop is CASRGGGKESYNEQFF. The CDR3 DNA reads TGTGCCAGCAGGGGGGGGGGCAAGGAATCCTACAATGAGCAGTTCTTC.

This clonotype was counted a few times. The chain carries TRBV5-1 and TRBJ2-1, with 11 nucleotides matching TRBD2. This CDR3 has 16 amino acids. Germline V gene sequence: CDR1 SGHRS, CDR2 YFSETQ. The junction had 5 bases not matched to a gene; V was cut back by 1 base and J by 5 bases. DNA of the CDR3: TGCGCCAGCAGCTTGCCCTCTAGCGGGGGGAACAATGAGCAGTTCTTC. Its protein product is CASSLPSSGGNNEQFF.

Worth noting for this clonotype: Possible read error: a much larger clone is one base away. CDR3 in amino acids: CSAPDSGRRNEQFF. For the CDR3, the DNA is TGCAGTGCCCCAGATTCCGGGAGGCGTAACGAGCAGTTCTTC. The chain has TRBV20-1 and TRBJ2-1; TRBD2 aligns across 7 bases. This CDR3 is built from 14 residues. V shed 6 bases and J 10 bases; nucleotides not matched to a gene: 15. Germline V CDR1 and CDR2: DFQATT, SNEGSKA (reference sequence).

The sample holds many counts of this clonotype. The chain is built from TRBV7-2 and TRBJ2-3; unclear D gene. In germline, CDR1 is SGHTA, CDR2 FQGNSA. With 5 bases removed from V and 1 base from J, the gap between germline ends came to 10 bases. This CDR3 contains 14 residues. This CDR3 is CASSPPARTDTQYF. The CDR3 nucleotides read TGTGCCAGCAGCCCCCCAGCTCGCACAGATACGCAGTATTTT.

This clonotype was picked up many times. The CDR3 spells CASSSRGGGGTGELFF. CDR3 nucleotide sequence: TGTGCCAGCAGTTCCCGGGGGGGAGGGGGCACCGGGGAGCTGTTTTTT. The chain uses TRBV12-3 or TRBV12-4 and TRBJ2-2; 8 bases map to TRBD2. The CDR3 sequence is 16 residues long. The ends lost 4 bases at V and 4 bases at J; junction bases unmatched: 8.

The CDR3 is CASSSRQGADGQYF. Here the CDR3 DNA reads TGTGCCAGCAGCTCGAGACAGGGGGCCGATGGGCAGTACTTC. V is TRBV7-6 and J is TRBJ2-7, with 10 nucleotides matching TRBD1. The CDR3 totals 14 residues. CDR1 is SGHVS and CDR2 is FNYEAQ in the germline V gene. V lost 4 bases to trimming and J lost 9 bases; unmatched junction nucleotides: 9.

About this clonotype itself: This may come from a read error, since a much larger clone is one base off. The chain employs TRBV25-1 and TRBJ2-7, with D unclear. Per the germline V gene, CDR1 is MGHDK and CDR2 is SYGVNS. This CDR3 has 15 residues. Trimming pared 1 base from V and 2 bases from J, leaving 12 bases between. The CDR3 here is CASSELGSRAYEQYF. The DNA for the CDR3 is TGTGCCAGCAGTGAATTGGGTAGCAGAGCCTACGAGCAGTACTTC.

In this sample, this clonotype turned up many times. The chain combines TRBV2 with TRBJ2-3; D perhaps matches TRBD1 (6 bases). Germline V CDR1 and CDR2: SNHLY, FYNNEI. The V end lost 6 bases, the J end lost 7 bases, and 14 bases lay between the germline ends. The CDR3 runs to 13 residues. CDR3 coding DNA: TGTGCCAGCAGACCCACAGGGTTTAATACGCAGTATTTT. The encoded protein is CASRPTGFNTQYF.

The chain is built from TRBV28 and TRBJ1-4; D ambiguous. The length of the CDR3 is 16 residues. V was cut by 3 bases and J by 0 bases, with 11 bases left in between. Germline assignment: CDR1 MDHEN and CDR2 SYDVKM. The CDR3 bases are TGTGCCAGCAGTTTGGTTGGCTCTGCAACTAATGAAAAACTGTTTTTT. This translates into CASSLVGSATNEKLFF.

This clonotype has a count of ten or more. V gene TRBV12-3 or TRBV12-4 combines with J gene TRBJ2-7; 8 bases line up with TRBD2. This CDR3 has 13 residues. Losses at the gene ends were 3 bases for V and 6 bases for J; bases not matched to a gene: 4. The CDR3 sequence: CASSFRGGSEQYF. CDR3 coding DNA: TGTGCCAGCAGTTTTCGGGGGGGCAGCGAGCAGTACTTC.

This chain uses TRBV7-2 with TRBJ2-7, with D possibly TRBD2 on 6 matching bases. The CDR3 extends over 14 amino acids. V lost 5 bases to trimming and J lost 4 bases, with 15 bases between them. Germline V CDR1 and CDR2: SGHTA, FQGNSA. The CDR3: CASSLLRGSYEQYF. Written as DNA, the CDR3 is TGTGCCAGCAGCCTTCTCCGGGGGAGTTACGAGCAGTACTTC. Full variable domain (remainder filled in from reference TRBV7-2 and TRBJ2-7): GAGVSQSPSNKVTEKGKDVELRCDPISGHTALYWYRQSLGQGLEFLIYFQGNSAPDKSGLPSDRFSAERTGGSVSTLTIQRTQQEDSAVYLCASSLLRGSYEQYFGPGTRLTVT.

This clonotype was detected only a few times. The chain links TRBV5-4 to TRBJ2-1; weak D call: TRBD2 (5 bases). The CDR3 has 15 amino acids. V was clipped by 1 base and J by 7 bases, with 15 bases between them. CDR1 SGHNT and CDR2 YYREEE come from the germline V gene (reference sequence). CDR3 bases: TGTGCCAGCAGCTTGACTTTGGACTCCCGGAATGAGCAGTTCTTC. As protein: CASSLTLDSRNEQFF.

There are many counts of this clonotype. The chain couples TRBV4-3 to TRBJ2-2; maybe TRBD2 (5 bases). Germline V CDR1 and CDR2: LGHNA, YSLEER. The V and J ends lost 0 bases and 1 base respectively, with 9 bases between them. The CDR3 is made up of 16 amino acids. CDR3 in amino acids: CASSQDGVLNTGELFF. CDR3 nucleotides: TGCGCCAGCAGCCAAGACGGGGTCCTGAACACCGGGGAGCTGTTTTTT.

The chain has TRBV11-2 and TRBJ2-5; TRBD2 aligns across 8 bases. The CDR3 runs to 17 residues. V was clipped by 3 bases and J by 4 bases; unmatched bases: 13. Germline V gene data show CDR1 as SGHAT and CDR2 as FQNNGV. The CDR3 DNA reads TGTGCCAGCAGCTTTGGACGGGGGGGTGGGGCCAGAGAGACCCAGTACTTC. Translation: CASSFGRGGGARETQYF.

Only a few counts were recorded for this clonotype. At one end the junction does not follow the germline gene, possibly because of a read error. The chain combines TRBV20-1 with TRBJ1-1; D remains ambiguous. The CDR3 consists of 14 residues. Germline CDR1 and CDR2: DFQATT and SNEGSKA (reference sequence). CDR3 sequence (DNA): TGCAGTGCCAGAGCCCGCATAAGGAACACTGAAGCTTTCTTT. It translates to CSARARIRNTEAFF.

This chain connects TRBV6-5 to TRBJ2-5; D might be TRBD2 (6 bases). Trimming took 2 bases from V and 11 from J, leaving 21 bases between them. The germline V gene encodes CDR1 MNHEY and CDR2 SVGAGI. The CDR3 spans 15 residues. Here the CDR3 DNA reads TGTGCCAGCAGTTACGATGCGGGGCGATACAATGAGCAGTACTTC. Translated, it gives CASSYDAGRYNEQYF.

Ten or more counts support this clonotype. The gene calls are TRBV6-2 or TRBV6-3 and TRBJ2-5, with 9 bases lining up with TRBD1. The trim removed 6 bases at V and 5 bases at J, leaving 4 bases unmatched. CDR1 is MNHEY and CDR2 is SVGEGT in the germline V gene. The CDR3 contains 13 residues. The CDR3 reads CASRGTGSETQYF. CDR3 coding DNA: TGTGCCAGCAGAGGGACAGGGTCCGAGACCCAGTACTTC.

The table lists this clonotype with many counts. J is TRBJ1-2 and V is TRBV4-3, with D unclear. This CDR3 has 14 amino acids. CDR1 and CDR2 (germline): LGHNA, YSLEER. V shed 0 bases and J shed 7 bases, with 12 bases lying between them. CDR3 sequence (DNA): TGCGCCAGCAGCCAAGATCTGGCAAGAGGTGGCTACACCTTC. It yields the protein CASSQDLARGGYTF.